This note documents a single T cell receptor (beta chain) sequence. Antigen unknown. TCRdb analysed the RT-PCR reads with MiXCR anew, one entry per CDR3 protein. The sample lists under 550,000 distinct CDR3 sequences; 7.6% were seen once. The data derive from a study of response to subunit inactivated influenza vaccine. Regarding the study as a whole: Authors suggested seasonal influenza vaccinations each recruit few new T cells.

The CDR3 contains 20 residues. J gave up 2 bases and V 0 bases, and 14 bases lay outside the gene matches. The germline V gene has CDR1 SGHRS and CDR2 YFSETQ. The sample here was PBMCs from blood, taken less than 30 months after vaccination. The chain carries TRBV5-1 and TRBJ2-3, with 11 bases that match TRBD2. The TCR was taken from a man aged 50-75 years who received an inactivated influenza vaccine. CDR3 region: CASSLARQGLAGGYTDTQYF. The CDR3 nucleotides are TGCGCCAGCAGCTTGGCCCGACAGGGGCTAGCGGGGGGTTACACAGATACGCAGTATTTT.